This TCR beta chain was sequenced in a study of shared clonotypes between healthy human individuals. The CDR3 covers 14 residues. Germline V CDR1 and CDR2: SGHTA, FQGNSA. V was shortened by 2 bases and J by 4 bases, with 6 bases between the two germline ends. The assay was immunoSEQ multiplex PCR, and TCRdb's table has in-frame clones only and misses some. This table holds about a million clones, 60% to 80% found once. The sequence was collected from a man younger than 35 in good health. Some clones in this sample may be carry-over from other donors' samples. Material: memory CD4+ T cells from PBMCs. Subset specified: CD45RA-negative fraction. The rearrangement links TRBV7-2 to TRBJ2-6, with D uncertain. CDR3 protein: CASSLRPGANVLTF. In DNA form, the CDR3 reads TGTGCCAGCAGCTTAAGGCCCGGGGCCAACGTCCTGACTTTC.